Shown below are 26 T cell receptor beta chains from a single sample sequenced in a study of T cell changes during pregnancy in multiple sclerosis. Only in-frame clones appear in the TCRdb table, and some are missing; sequencing was by immunoSEQ multiplex PCR. The sample shows tens of thousands of clones, 80% to 95% of them seen only once. Sample: CD4+ T cells from peripheral blood mononuclear cells, taken in the second trimester of pregnancy. These TCRs come from a female donor with multiple sclerosis, enrolled in a pregnancy study.

The chain couples TRBV19 to TRBJ1-5; 8 bases are a match to TRBD1. CDR3 length: 14 amino acids. The trim removed 1 base at V and 4 bases at J, leaving 0 bases unmatched. Germline V gene lookup returns CDR1 LNHDA and CDR2 SQIVND (reference sequence). The CDR3, as DNA: TGTGCCAGTAGTATAGGACAGGGGAATCAGCCCCAGCATTTT. Encoded protein: CASSIGQGNQPQHF. Filled out from reference TRBV19 and TRBJ1-5, the complete variable domain reads DGGITQSPKYLFRKEGQNVTLSCEQNLNHDAMYWYRQDPGQGLRLIYYSQIVNDFQKGDIAEGYSVSREKKESFPLTVTSAQKNPTAFYLCASSIGQGNQPQHFGDGTRLSIL.

This chain connects TRBV10-3 to TRBJ2-7; maybe TRBD2 (6 bases). CDR1 is ENHRY and CDR2 is SYGVKD in the germline V gene. This CDR3 region has 13 residues. Trimming took off 4 bases at V and 3 bases at J, with 10 bases between the two ends. This chain's CDR3 is CAISVGTDYEQYF. CDR3 nucleotide sequence: TGTGCCATCAGTGTAGGGACTGACTACGAGCAGTACTTC.

As DNA, the CDR3 is TGCGCCAGCAGCTTGGCGGGGCTAGCGGGAGGGCCCAGGGATGAGCAGTTCTTC. Its translation: CASSLAGLAGGPRDEQFF. This rearrangement joins TRBV5-1 to TRBJ2-1; 12 bases are shared with TRBD2. This CDR3 contains 18 residues. The ends lost 0 bases at V and 8 bases at J; junction bases unmatched: 12. Germline V CDR1 and CDR2: SGHRS, YFSETQ.

The rearrangement links TRBV14 to TRBJ1-1; D is ambiguous. This CDR3 has 15 amino acids. V shed 4 bases and J shed 3 bases, with 15 bases lying between them. Germline V gene sequence: CDR1 SGHDN, CDR2 FVKESK. This CDR3 is CASSLDPTRDTEAFF. The CDR3 DNA follows: TGTGCCAGCAGCCTCGACCCTACACGGGACACTGAAGCTTTCTTT.

The V call is TRBV29-1, the J call TRBJ2-7, with 8 bases aligning to TRBD1. Germline V gene data show CDR1 as SQVTM and CDR2 as ANQGSEA. V lost 6 bases and J lost 1; bases outside the gene matches: 8. This CDR3 region has 14 residues. The CDR3 spells CSVAQGVGSYEQYF. CDR3 coding DNA: TGCAGCGTCGCACAGGGGGTAGGGTCCTACGAGCAGTACTTC.

The chain employs TRBV9 and TRBJ2-5, with D maybe TRBD1 (5 bases). Trimming pared 3 bases from V and 4 bases from J, leaving 10 bases between. Germline CDR1 is SGDLS and CDR2 is YYNGEE. The CDR3 is made up of 13 amino acids. This CDR3 is CASSGSGLETQYF. In nucleotides, the CDR3 is TGTGCCAGCAGCGGGTCAGGGCTAGAGACCCAGTACTTC.

The chain uses TRBV5-6 and TRBJ1-2; perhaps TRBD1 as D (5 bases). The CDR3 has 12 amino acids. CDR1 and CDR2 from the germline V gene are SGHDT and YYEEEE. Trimming removed 0 bases from V and 7 bases from J, with 7 bases in between. The CDR3 loop is CASSLGQSGYTF. The DNA for the CDR3 is TGTGCCAGCAGCTTGGGACAGAGTGGCTACACCTTC.

The chain links TRBV19 to TRBJ2-5, with 11 bases identical to TRBD1. Germline V gene lookup returns CDR1 LNHDA and CDR2 SQIVND (reference sequence). Losses at the gene ends were 2 bases for V and 1 base for J; bases not matched to a gene: 3. CDR3 length: 16 residues. This chain's CDR3 is CASSISGTGGQETQYF. The CDR3 DNA reads as TGTGCCAGTAGTATATCCGGGACAGGGGGCCAAGAGACCCAGTACTTC.

V and J are TRBV5-6 and TRBJ2-7, with D possibly being TRBD2 (5 bases). Germline lookup yields CDR1 SGHDT and CDR2 YYEEEE. Trimming stripped 4 bases from V and 5 bases from J, with 16 bases between. The CDR3 runs to 14 residues. The CDR3 loop is CASSVGPPGNEQYF. The DNA of the CDR3 is TGTGCCAGCAGCGTCGGCCCCCCCGGGAACGAGCAGTACTTC.

The gene calls are TRBV5-6 and TRBJ1-6; D is undetermined. From germline, CDR1 is SGHDT and CDR2 YYEEEE. Trimming removed 4 bases at V and 8 bases at J, with 22 bases between. This CDR3 contains 17 residues. CDR3 nucleotides: TGTGCCAGCAGCCTCGGGGTAAGGCCAGTGGGCCATTCACCCCTCCACTTT. Amino acid sequence: CASSLGVRPVGHSPLHF.

The chain links TRBV20-1 to TRBJ2-3; D remains ambiguous. V lost 8 bases and J 2 bases, leaving 8 bases between the germline ends. The V gene's germline CDR1 is DFQATT and CDR2 SNEGSKA (reference sequence). The CDR3 covers 11 residues. The CDR3 region is CSLRNTDTQYF. As DNA, the CDR3 is TGCAGTCTGAGAAACACAGATACGCAGTATTTT.

The V and J genes are TRBV5-4 and TRBJ2-1, with TRBD1 identical over 7 bases. Germline V gives CDR1 SGHNT, CDR2 YYREEE (reference sequence). The ends lost 3 bases at V and 3 bases at J; junction bases unmatched: 9. The CDR3 sequence is 16 residues long. The CDR3 coding sequence is TGTGCCAGCAGCTCCCGACAGGGACGTAACTACAATGAGCAGTTCTTC. Protein product: CASSSRQGRNYNEQFF.

The rearrangement links TRBV30 to TRBJ1-2; tentative D call: TRBD1 (6 bases). Germline-derived CDR1 and CDR2 are GTSNPN and SVGIG (reference sequence). Trimming removed 0 bases from V and 4 bases from J, with 9 bases in between. The CDR3 sequence is 13 residues long. The CDR3 sequence: CAWSVGRGYGYTF. For the CDR3, the DNA is TGTGCCTGGAGTGTCGGCAGGGGCTATGGCTACACCTTC.

The chain couples TRBV20-1 to TRBJ1-2; D gene ambiguous. Trimming left V 1 base short and J 8 bases short, with 8 bases between. This CDR3 is 11 amino acids long. Germline assignment: CDR1 DFQATT and CDR2 SNEGSKA (reference sequence). The chain's CDR3 is CSARVEGGYTF. For the CDR3, the DNA is TGCAGTGCTAGAGTCGAGGGAGGCTACACCTTC.

This clone was recorded only once. This chain connects TRBV7-9 to TRBJ1-2; 8 bases map to TRBD1. The CDR3 covers 13 residues. V trimming: 6 bases; J trimming: 6 bases; junction bases outside the gene matches: 6. CDR1 and CDR2 (germline): SEHNR, FQNEAQ (reference sequence). CDR3 residues: CASSIQGDDGYTF. DNA for the CDR3: TGTGCCAGCAGTATACAGGGGGACGATGGCTACACCTTC.

The chain employs TRBV30 and TRBJ2-3; 13 nucleotides line up with TRBD2. The germline V gene has CDR1 GTSNPN and CDR2 SVGIG (reference sequence). With 6 bases clipped from V and 7 bases from J, the junction kept 7 bases outside the gene matches. The CDR3 has 14 amino acids. The CDR3 region is CACPLAGGPNTQYF. In DNA, the CDR3 is TGTGCCTGCCCACTAGCGGGGGGGCCGAATACGCAGTATTTT.

The chain couples TRBV25-1 to TRBJ1-4; no definite D call. Trimming stripped 3 bases from V and 8 bases from J, with 19 bases between. CDR3 length: 16 residues. From germline, CDR1 is MGHDK and CDR2 SYGVNS. The DNA of the CDR3 is TGTGCCAGCAGTGATTACGTATCGGTTCTAGAGGAAAAACTGTTTTTT. It codes for CASSDYVSVLEEKLFF. The entire variable domain, with the rest obtained from reference TRBV25-1 and TRBJ1-4, is as follows: EADIYQTPRYLVIGTGKKITLECSQTMGHDKMYWYQQDPGMELHLIHYSYGVNSTEKGDLSSESTVSRIRTEHFPLTLESARPSHTSQYLCASSDYVSVLEEKLFFGSGTQLSVL.

V is TRBV19 and J is TRBJ2-1, with 7 nucleotides matching TRBD1. V trimming: 3 bases; J trimming: 8 bases; junction bases outside the gene matches: 7. Looked up from germline, CDR1 is LNHDA and CDR2 is SQIVND (reference sequence). There are 14 residues in the CDR3. CDR3 nucleotides: TGTGCCAGTAGTATGGGGCAGGGGGTCGATGAGCAGTTCTTC. The encoded protein is CASSMGQGVDEQFF.

The CDR3 DNA reads TGTGCCAGCAGCGTAGGGACAGGGGGTAATTACGAGCAGTACTTC. Translated: CASSVGTGGNYEQYF. The chain uses TRBV9 and TRBJ2-7, with 10 positions matching TRBD1. The CDR3 totals 15 residues. V trimming: 0 bases; J trimming: 4 bases; junction bases outside the gene matches: 4. Germline V gene lookup returns CDR1 SGDLS and CDR2 YYNGEE.

The table lists this clone with a count of one. This chain links TRBV20-1 with TRBJ1-4; D gene ambiguous. CDR1 and CDR2 from the germline V gene are DFQATT and SNEGSKA (reference sequence). V shed 3 bases and J shed 7 bases, with 6 bases lying between them. The CDR3 runs to 11 residues. The CDR3 region has the DNA TGCAGTGCTAGCCCCGGTGAAAAACTGTTTTTT. It codes for CSASPGEKLFF.

This chain uses TRBV9 with TRBJ2-5, with 15 bases identical to TRBD2. Germline V gives CDR1 SGDLS, CDR2 YYNGEE. The CDR3 is made up of 17 amino acids. Trimming took 4 bases from V and 5 from J; bases not matched to a gene: 9. CDR3 protein: CASSSGLAGGPRETQYF. The DNA of the CDR3 is TGTGCCAGCAGCTCAGGACTAGCGGGAGGGCCGCGGGAGACCCAGTACTTC.

The V call is TRBV4-1, the J call TRBJ1-2; D may be TRBD1 (6 bases). The CDR3 sequence is 15 residues long. The V end was cut by 1 base, the J end by 6 bases, with 15 bases between. Germline V gene data show CDR1 as MGHRA and CDR2 as YSYEKL. CDR3 residues: CASSQAGGRTDGYTF. The CDR3 coding sequence is TGCGCCAGCAGCCAAGCGGGGGGCCGGACGGATGGCTACACCTTC.

The chain employs TRBV2 and TRBJ1-2, with D unclear. Germline CDR1 is SNHLY and CDR2 is FYNNEI. The ends were cut back, 8 bases at V and 2 bases at J, with 9 bases in the middle. The CDR3 sequence is 12 residues long. The CDR3 spells CASFRVNYGYTF. The DNA for the CDR3 is TGTGCCAGCTTTCGAGTAAACTATGGCTACACCTTC.

The rearrangement joins TRBV27 to TRBJ1-6, with D uncertain. Germline V gene lookup returns CDR1 MNHEY and CDR2 SMNVEV (reference sequence). The CDR3 spans 17 residues. Deletions cut 3 bases from V and 8 bases from J, with 20 bases between. CDR3 protein: CASSFSPQERPHSPLHF. The CDR3 region has the DNA TGTGCCAGCAGTTTTTCACCCCAGGAAAGGCCCCATTCACCCCTCCACTTT.

The CDR3 nucleotides read TGTGCCATCAGTGAAAGGGAGCGGGAGACCCAGTACTTC. Its protein is CAISERERETQYF. The V call is TRBV10-3, the J call TRBJ2-5; D might be TRBD2 (5 bases). This CDR3 has 13 residues. V was trimmed by 3 bases and J by 5 bases, leaving 10 bases between them. CDR1 is ENHRY, CDR2 SYGVKD, per germline.

The V call is TRBV4-3, the J call TRBJ2-3; 10 nucleotides align to TRBD2. CDR1 and CDR2 (germline): LGHNA, YSLEER. Unmatched junction bases numbered 9, after V lost 0 bases and J lost 6 bases. This CDR3 contains 17 residues. The CDR3: CASSQDASGGAVDTQYF. Here the CDR3 DNA reads TGCGCCAGCAGCCAAGATGCAAGCGGGGGGGCTGTTGATACGCAGTATTTT.